Included here is one T cell receptor (beta chain) sequence, with context. Its antigen is still unknown. From germline, CDR1 is SGHRS and CDR2 YFSETQ. Trimming removed 0 bases from V and 0 bases from J, with 6 bases in between. The CDR3 is 15 amino acids. These data come from a study of cytomegalovirus exposure and HLA in healthy donors. General study results and limits: In the roughly 120 validation repertoires, a later analysis found that first-cohort TCR clusters tended to co-occur. Researchers catalogued 150 or so TCR beta chains as cytomegalovirus-associated. Among the CMV-associated chains, a few were confirmed in vitro as specific for CMV antigens.

Some clones are missing from TCRdb's copy, which holds only in-frame ones; the method was immunoSEQ multiplex PCR. The table records approximately 270,000 clones, 86% of them present only once. This chain joins TRBV5-1 and TRBJ2-2, with a tentative D call TRBD1 (5 bases). Sequenced: PBMCs. The receptor was isolated from a young woman in good health and CMV-seronegative. The CDR3 loop reads CASSLVTANTGELFF. The CDR3 DNA sequence: TGCGCCAGCAGCTTGGTGACAGCGAACACCGGGGAGCTGTTTTTT.